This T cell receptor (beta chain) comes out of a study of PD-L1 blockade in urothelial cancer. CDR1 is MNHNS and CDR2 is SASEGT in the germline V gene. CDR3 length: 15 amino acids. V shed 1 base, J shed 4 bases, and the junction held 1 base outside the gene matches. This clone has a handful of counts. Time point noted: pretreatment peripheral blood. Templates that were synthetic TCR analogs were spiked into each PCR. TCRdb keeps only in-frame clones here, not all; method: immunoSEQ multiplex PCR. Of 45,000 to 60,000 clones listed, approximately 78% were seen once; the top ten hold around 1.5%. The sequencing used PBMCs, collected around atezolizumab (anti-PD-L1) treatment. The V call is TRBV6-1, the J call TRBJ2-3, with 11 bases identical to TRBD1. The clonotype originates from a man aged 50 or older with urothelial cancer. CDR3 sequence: CASSEGTGGADTQYF. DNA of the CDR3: TGTGCCAGCAGTGAAGGGACAGGGGGCGCAGATACGCAGTATTTT.